Listed here are 5 T cell receptor beta chains from one sample, sequenced in a study of cytomegalovirus exposure and HLA in healthy donors. The PCR made use of 60 Vbeta and 13 Jbeta primers. TCRdb's copy holds only in-frame clones and misses some; the assay was immunoSEQ multiplex PCR. The repertoire holds approximately 100,000 clones, with around four fifths as singletons. The sample taken for sequencing was PBMCs. The receptors originated from a woman between 50 and 59 years old in good health and CMV-seropositive.

The sample holds many counts of this clone. This chain joins TRBV2 and TRBJ1-1, with D uncertain. Between the trimmed V and J ends, which lost 10 bases and 3 bases, there was a span of 12 bases. Germline loops: CDR1 SNHLY, CDR2 FYNNEI. The CDR3 spans 12 residues. CDR3 coding DNA: TGTGCCACGGGGAAGGGTTACACTGAAGCTTTCTTT. It specifies CATGKGYTEAFF. Full variable domain (remainder filled in from reference TRBV2 and TRBJ1-1): EPEVTQTPSHQVTQMGQEVILRCVPISNHLYFYWYRQILGQKVEFLVSFYNNEISEKSEIFDDQFSVERPDGSNFTLKIRSTKLEDSAMYFCATGKGYTEAFFGQGTRLTVV.

The rearrangement links TRBV5-1 to TRBJ1-2, with D perhaps TRBD1 (5 bases). Germline CDR1 SGHRS, CDR2 YFSETQ. V was trimmed by 0 bases and J by 4 bases, leaving 10 bases between them. This CDR3 is 14 amino acids long. The CDR3 DNA sequence: TGCGCCAGCAGCTTGGAGACAGTCCGCTATGGCTACACCTTC. Protein sequence: CASSLETVRYGYTF.

Only a few counts were recorded for this clone. The gene calls are TRBV4-3 and TRBJ1-4; D possibly corresponds to TRBD1 (5 bases). V lost 4 bases and J lost 0, with 12 bases in between. From germline, CDR1 is LGHNA and CDR2 YSLEER. The CDR3 totals 16 residues. The CDR3 region has the DNA TGCGCCAGCAGCCGCCGGGACTTGGCAACTAATGAAAAACTGTTTTTT. Translated: CASSRRDLATNEKLFF.

V gene TRBV6-6 combines with J gene TRBJ2-7; tentatively, D is TRBD1 (7 bases). The germline V gene encodes CDR1 MNHNY and CDR2 SVGAGI (reference sequence). The length of the CDR3 is 12 residues. Trimming left V 6 bases short and J 5 bases short, with 11 bases between. The DNA for the CDR3 is TGTGCCAGCAGGGAGGGGGCGAACGAGCAGTACTTC. The encoded protein is CASREGANEQYF.

The J gene is TRBJ2-6, the V gene TRBV9, with 8 bases lining up with TRBD1. V trimming: 7 bases; J trimming: 0 bases; junction bases outside the gene matches: 12. The CDR3 sequence is 18 residues long. Germline assignment: CDR1 SGDLS and CDR2 YYNGEE. CDR3 sequence: CASFARGQEYSGANVLTF. CDR3 coding DNA: TGTGCCAGCTTTGCAAGGGGACAGGAATACTCTGGGGCCAACGTCCTGACTTTC.